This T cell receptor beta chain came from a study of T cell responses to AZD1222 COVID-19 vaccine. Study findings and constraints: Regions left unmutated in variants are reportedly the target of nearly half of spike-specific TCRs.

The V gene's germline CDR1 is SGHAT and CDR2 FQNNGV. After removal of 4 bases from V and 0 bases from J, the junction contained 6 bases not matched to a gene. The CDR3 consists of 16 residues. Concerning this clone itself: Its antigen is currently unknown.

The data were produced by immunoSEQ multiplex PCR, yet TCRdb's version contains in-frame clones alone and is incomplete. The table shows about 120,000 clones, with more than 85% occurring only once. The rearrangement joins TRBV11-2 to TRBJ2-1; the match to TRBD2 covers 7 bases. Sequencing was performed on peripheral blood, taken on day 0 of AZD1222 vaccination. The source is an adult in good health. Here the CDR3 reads CASSSLAGRSYNEQFF. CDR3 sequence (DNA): TGTGCCAGCAGCTCTTTAGCGGGCCGCTCCTACAATGAGCAGTTCTTC.